This T cell receptor (delta chain) was sequenced for a study of Vδ1+ human thymocytes. In the case of this clone: Its antigen is not identified.

Alphabeta T cells were depleted, then CD3+ Vdelta1+ Vdelta2- thymocytes were FACS-sorted. Purity of the sorted Vdelta1+ thymocytes ranged from roughly 98% to 99.6%. The template was reverse-transcribed extracted RNA. The CDR3 regions were amplified by multiplex PCR from V-gene primers to a constant-region primer. TCRdb reprocessed the multiplex PCR reads using CATT. The sample lists tens of thousands of delta-chain clones, 8% to 10% occurring once. Germline V gene data show CDR1 as TSWWSYY and CDR2 as QGS. The J segment lost 0 bases and the V segment lost 2 bases, leaving 36 bases of the junction unmatched. The CDR3 spans 26 residues. Study-wide results and caveats: Thymic delta-chain repertoires held approximately 20% Vdelta2 sequences and few Vdelta3, despite high sort purity. Highly polyclonal TRG and TRD repertoires with Gaussian CDR3 length distributions appeared in thymus. TRG sequences recurred across donors, whereas TRD sequences stayed essentially private.

The specimen was Vdelta1+ gamma-delta thymocytes from the thymus. As for subset: FACS-sorted CD3+ TCRalphabeta- TCRVdelta1+ TCRVdelta2- thymocytes. The rearrangement links TRDV1 to TRDJ1; 7 bases fit TRDD3. The receptor was derived from a child under two years old who had congenital heart surgery. CDR3 protein: CALGEDRGLYWGIRTALILYTDKLIF. In DNA, the CDR3 is TGTGCTCTTGGGGAAGACCGGGGCCTGTACTGGGGAATACGGACGGCCCTTATCCTGTACACCGATAAACTCATCTTT.